The next 15 T cell receptor beta chains were all read from a single sample in a study of early stage breast cancer tumors. Some clones are missing from TCRdb's copy, which holds only in-frame ones; the method was immunoSEQ multiplex PCR. This table holds 32,000 or so clones, roughly two thirds found once. The sequenced sample was blood. The receptors originated from a person in their fifties with breast cancer.

Here the CDR3 reads CASRPGTGRNEQFF. The CDR3 DNA reads as TGTGCCAGCAGGCCTGGGACAGGGAGGAATGAGCAGTTCTTC. The chain carries TRBV7-6 and TRBJ2-1; the match to TRBD1 covers 9 bases. The germline V gene has CDR1 SGHVS and CDR2 FNYEAQ. This CDR3 spans 14 amino acids. Trimming removed 6 bases from V and 7 bases from J; junction bases left unmatched: 7.

V gene TRBV6-5 combines with J gene TRBJ2-5; D unresolved. The CDR3 spans 12 residues. CDR1 is MNHEY and CDR2 is SVGAGI in the germline V gene. V lost 6 bases to trimming and J lost 5 bases, with 10 bases between them. CDR3 DNA: TGTGCCAGCAGCCCCCTGGGTGAGACCCAGTACTTC. It encodes CASSPLGETQYF.

This sequence joins TRBV6-1 and TRBJ1-2; 10 bases are shared with TRBD1. V shed 3 bases, J shed 2 bases, and the junction held 3 bases outside the gene matches. The CDR3 covers 15 residues. Germline V gene lookup returns CDR1 MNHNS and CDR2 SASEGT. This CDR3 is CASSDPGQGNYGYTF. The CDR3 region has the DNA TGTGCCAGCAGTGACCCGGGACAGGGGAACTATGGCTACACCTTC.

There are a few counts of this clone. The V call is TRBV4-3, the J call TRBJ2-2; TRBD1 matches 9 bases. Germline V gene data show CDR1 as LGHNA and CDR2 as YSLEER. The length of the CDR3 is 16 residues. The junction had 5 bases not matched to a gene; V was cut back by 3 bases and J by 3 bases. In DNA form, the CDR3 reads TGCGCCAGCAGCCAGGGACAGGGATGGTACACCGGGGAGCTGTTTTTT. Its translation is CASSQGQGWYTGELFF.

This clone was counted only a few times. The rearrangement uses TRBV5-1 and TRBJ1-2; 9 bases fit TRBD1. The germline gives CDR1 SGHRS, CDR2 YFSETQ. The CDR3 runs to 14 residues. J lost 7 bases, V lost 4 bases, and 8 bases had no gene match. The CDR3 loop reads CASSAPGTGSGYTF. CDR3 nucleotides: TGCGCCAGCAGCGCTCCCGGGACAGGGAGTGGCTACACCTTC.

The genes are TRBV5-1 and TRBJ2-2; either TRBD1 or TRBD2 may fit D (5 bases each). The germline CDR1 and CDR2 sequences are SGHRS and YFSETQ. V was cut by 4 bases and J by 3 bases, with 10 bases left in between. The CDR3 runs to 14 residues. The CDR3 DNA sequence: TGCGCCAGCAGCCCACTGGGGGACACCGGGGAGCTGTTTTTT. Its translation: CASSPLGDTGELFF.

This clone has more than one count but fewer than ten. The J gene is TRBJ1-1, the V gene TRBV6-4; D possibly corresponds to TRBD1 (5 bases). V was pared by 2 bases and J by 0 bases, with 10 bases between. This CDR3 has 15 residues. CDR1 and CDR2 (germline): MRHNA, SNTAGT. CDR3 loop: CASSDLEGLNTEAFF. CDR3 sequence (DNA): TGTGCCAGCAGTGACCTAGAGGGGCTGAACACTGAAGCTTTCTTT.

This clone was found a few times. The genes are TRBV18 and TRBJ2-3; D not certain. The CDR3 loop spans 14 amino acids. CDR1 and CDR2 (germline): KGHSH, LQKENI. Trimming left V 6 bases short and J 3 bases short, with 13 bases between. Written as DNA, the CDR3 is TGTGCCAGCTCTACCAGAGACTTTACAGATACGCAGTATTTT. Translating it yields CASSTRDFTDTQYF.

The chain combines TRBV13 with TRBJ1-2, with D hard to call. CDR1 is PRHDT and CDR2 is FYEKMQ in the germline V gene (reference sequence). Trimming stripped 1 base from V and 8 bases from J, with 5 bases between. The CDR3 has 11 residues. Here the CDR3 DNA reads TGTGCCAGCAGCTTAGTAGGCGGCTACACCTTC. Translated, it gives CASSLVGGYTF.

This clone was counted a few times. The chain has TRBV30 and TRBJ2-2; TRBD2 might be the D (6 bases). V was shortened by 3 bases and J by 5 bases, with 13 bases between the two germline ends. This CDR3 has 14 residues. CDR1 GTSNPN and CDR2 SVGIG come from the germline V gene (reference sequence). For the CDR3, the DNA is TGTGCCTGGAGCCCGACGGGGAGGACCGGGGAGCTGTTTTTT. Translating it yields CAWSPTGRTGELFF. Filled out from reference TRBV30 and TRBJ2-2, the complete variable domain reads SQTIHQWPATLVQPVGSPLSLECTVEGTSNPNLYWYRQAAGRGLQLLFYSVGIGQISSEVPQNLSASRPQDRQFILSSKKLLLSDSGFYLCAWSPTGRTGELFFGEGSRLTVL.

The chain links TRBV9 to TRBJ2-1, with D possibly being TRBD1 (5 bases). This CDR3 is built from 14 residues. V was clipped by 3 bases and J by 10 bases, with 17 bases between them. Germline values: CDR1 SGDLS, CDR2 YYNGEE. CDR3 in amino acids: CASSEGNYPQEQFF. For the CDR3, the DNA is TGTGCCAGCAGCGAGGGGAACTACCCCCAGGAGCAGTTCTTC.

This rearrangement joins TRBV9 to TRBJ2-2, with 13 nucleotides matching TRBD2. CDR1 is SGDLS and CDR2 is YYNGEE in the germline V gene. V lost 4 bases to trimming and J lost 6 bases; unmatched junction nucleotides: 6. The CDR3 sequence is 16 residues long. CDR3 amino acids: CASSPRTSGSAGELFF. CDR3 DNA: TGTGCCAGCAGCCCCCGGACTAGCGGGAGCGCCGGGGAGCTGTTTTTT.

This clone was seen a few times. The chain is built from TRBV6-1 and TRBJ2-2; D is possibly TRBD1 (6 bases). CDR3 size: 14 residues. Trimming left V 6 bases short and J 6 bases short, with 14 bases between. Germline V gene lookup returns CDR1 MNHNS and CDR2 SASEGT. The CDR3 is CASRNNRDPGELFF. The CDR3 coding sequence is TGTGCCAGCAGGAACAACAGGGATCCCGGGGAGCTGTTTTTT.

The rearrangement joins TRBV19 to TRBJ2-5, with D uncertain. The CDR3 consists of 13 residues. The V gene's germline CDR1 is LNHDA and CDR2 SQIVND (reference sequence). The ends were cut back, 6 bases at V and 1 base at J, with 9 bases in the middle. For the CDR3, the DNA is TGTGCCAGTAGGGTGGCTAGCCAAGAGACCCAGTACTTC. It encodes CASRVASQETQYF.

This clone was counted between two and nine times. The chain joins TRBV4-1 to TRBJ2-7; D remains unclear. The germline V gene encodes CDR1 MGHRA and CDR2 YSYEKL. Trimming stripped 4 bases from V and 2 bases from J, with 21 bases between. The CDR3 runs to 17 residues. CDR3 amino acids: CASSRLFEGSSTYEQYF. The CDR3 bases are TGCGCCAGCAGCCGGCTTTTCGAAGGATCAAGTACCTACGAGCAGTACTTC.